This TCR beta chain was profiled in a study of cytomegalovirus exposure and HLA in healthy donors. Sequenced by immunoSEQ multiplex PCR; TCRdb stores in-frame clones only, minus some. In the table there are approximately 230,000 clones, about 90% of which are singletons. V shed 6 bases, J shed 2 bases, and the junction held 7 bases outside the gene matches. Germline V CDR1 and CDR2: MGHDK, SYGVNS. CDR3 length: 16 amino acids. The sequencing sample was made of PBMCs. The clonotype originates from a man aged 18 to 29 in good health and CMV-seropositive. V is TRBV25-1 and J is TRBJ2-1; TRBD2 matches at 10 bases. The CDR3 is CASSAILAGAYNEQFF. CDR3 bases: TGTGCCAGCAGCGCCATCCTAGCGGGAGCCTACAATGAGCAGTTCTTC.